This is a list of T cell receptor beta chains from one sample in a study of patients and donors after allogeneic stem cell transplantation. One entry per CDR3 protein results from TCRdb running MiXCR on the RT-PCR reads. Of 37,000 or so distinct CDR3 sequences detected, around a third appear once; the ten largest clones hold around 72%. The sample was blood, either unsorted or a sorted T cell fraction (not recorded which). The receptor source for this set is a human donor who was either an allogeneic HSCT recipient or a stem cell or donor lymphocyte infusion donor (not recorded which). It is not recorded whose cells these are; they may come from a transplant donor. The CDR3 runs from the conserved cysteine through the conserved F or W. Some rows have no size entry. The others give once, few or many, or a class for an expanded clone.

clone_size: once; v_call: TRBV28; cdr3_aa: CASSFTQGTSGRDYEQYF
clone_size: .; v_call: TRBV29-1; cdr3_aa: CSVESRGPNYGYTF
clone_size: many; v_call: TRBV28; cdr3_aa: CASSTAGTGNQPQHF
clone_size: .; v_call: TRBV5-1; cdr3_aa: CASSLGVAGRSYNEQFF
clone_size: .; v_call: TRBV12-3/TRBV12-4; cdr3_aa: CASSLDAAGSGETQYF
clone_size: .; v_call: TRBV4-1; cdr3_aa: CASSRGQGVIGEQFF
clone_size: .; v_call: TRBV6-2/TRBV6-3; cdr3_aa: CASSYPWTTVSDTQYF
clone_size: few; v_call: TRBV12-3/TRBV12-4; cdr3_aa: CASSSTGPARGAGYTF
clone_size: .; v_call: TRBV5-1; cdr3_aa: CASSLGQGKLSYEQYF
clone_size: many; v_call: TRBV20-1; cdr3_aa: CSAVTGAPYNSPLHF
clone_size: few; v_call: TRBV29-1; cdr3_aa: CSGVTGANTEAFF
clone_size: .; v_call: TRBV28; cdr3_aa: CATDDRYTEAFF
clone_size: .; v_call: TRBV24-1; cdr3_aa: CATSDSKGSPQVDTQYF
clone_size: many; v_call: TRBV12-3/TRBV12-4; cdr3_aa: CASSGDRVVNQPQHF
clone_size: few; v_call: TRBV20-1; cdr3_aa: CSARDSGRVTYEQYF
clone_size: .; v_call: TRBV5-5; cdr3_aa: CASSLVPVDRSSPYGYTF
clone_size: few; v_call: TRBV10-3; cdr3_aa: CAISGLGLINEQFF
clone_size: few; v_call: TRBV12-3/TRBV12-4; cdr3_aa: CASSLARGQGNQPQHF
clone_size: .; v_call: TRBV29-1; cdr3_aa: CSVGGPWAEAFF
clone_size: .; v_call: TRBV9; cdr3_aa: CASSVSLERGRDGELFF
clone_size: few; v_call: TRBV5-6; cdr3_aa: CASGTTAGMSWETFF
clone_size: .; v_call: TRBV12-3/TRBV12-4; cdr3_aa: CASSPYRDLFQETQYF
clone_size: many; v_call: TRBV12-3/TRBV12-4; cdr3_aa: CASSFLQMNTEAFF
clone_size: .; v_call: TRBV20-1; cdr3_aa: CSARQRFSGRAPKDTQYF
clone_size: once; v_call: TRBV4-1; cdr3_aa: CASSQDQGKGQETQYF
clone_size: .; v_call: TRBV6-5; cdr3_aa: CASLRTAAYEQYF
clone_size: few; v_call: TRBV20-1; cdr3_aa: CSADSFYEQYF
clone_size: few; v_call: TRBV29-1; cdr3_aa: CSVDLSRGLLNTEAFF
clone_size: .; v_call: TRBV20-1; cdr3_aa: CSARREDRLRGGYTF
clone_size: many; v_call: TRBV6-5; cdr3_aa: CASSYSDHILYGYTF
clone_size: few; v_call: TRBV27; cdr3_aa: CASSLAQQGFYGYTF
clone_size: .; v_call: TRBV11-2; cdr3_aa: CASSKGLAVPGELFF
clone_size: .; v_call: TRBV9; cdr3_aa: CASSVDYLRELPNTGELFF
clone_size: .; v_call: TRBV4-2; cdr3_aa: CASSQDHSLAAYEQYF
clone_size: .; v_call: TRBV4-3; cdr3_aa: CASSQDRLAGGLTYEQYF
clone_size: .; v_call: TRBV28; cdr3_aa: CASSLSGGGNQPQHF
clone_size: few; v_call: TRBV20-1; cdr3_aa: CSASPLGTTSGNEQFF
clone_size: .; v_call: TRBV27; cdr3_aa: CASSLGKTTSSSGANVLTF
clone_size: .; v_call: TRBV7-3; cdr3_aa: CASSSTSRNTGELFF
clone_size: .; v_call: TRBV20-1; cdr3_aa: CSARDLERDTEAFF
clone_size: .; v_call: TRBV7-9; cdr3_aa: CASSPSGGSETQYF
clone_size: many; v_call: TRBV7-2; cdr3_aa: CASSLVPLNTEAFF
clone_size: .; v_call: TRBV5-1; cdr3_aa: CASNRLLRSESYNEQFF
clone_size: few; v_call: TRBV7-3; cdr3_aa: CASSQGSNTEAFF
clone_size: few; v_call: TRBV7-9; cdr3_aa: CASSLGERSGLDTEAFF
clone_size: many; v_call: TRBV3-1; cdr3_aa: CASSQDMDRWIGYTF
clone_size: .; v_call: TRBV10-3; cdr3_aa: CAISRGGGPTGELFF
clone_size: .; v_call: TRBV11-1; cdr3_aa: CASSLGRGRFKETQYF
clone_size: .; v_call: TRBV20-1; cdr3_aa: CSAREDRGESYTF
clone_size: .; v_call: TRBV7-8; cdr3_aa: CASSPGGDQPQHF
clone_size: few; v_call: TRBV6-2/TRBV6-3; cdr3_aa: CASSYPFEAFF
clone_size: few; v_call: TRBV7-6; cdr3_aa: CASSLGPPANNSPLHF
clone_size: .; v_call: TRBV11-2; cdr3_aa: CASSFAGGNTGELFF
clone_size: few; v_call: TRBV12-3/TRBV12-4; cdr3_aa: CASSLRQNNQPQHF
clone_size: many; v_call: TRBV28; cdr3_aa: CASSLPGSNQPQHF
clone_size: .; v_call: TRBV5-1; cdr3_aa: CASSLVRQGRDEQYF